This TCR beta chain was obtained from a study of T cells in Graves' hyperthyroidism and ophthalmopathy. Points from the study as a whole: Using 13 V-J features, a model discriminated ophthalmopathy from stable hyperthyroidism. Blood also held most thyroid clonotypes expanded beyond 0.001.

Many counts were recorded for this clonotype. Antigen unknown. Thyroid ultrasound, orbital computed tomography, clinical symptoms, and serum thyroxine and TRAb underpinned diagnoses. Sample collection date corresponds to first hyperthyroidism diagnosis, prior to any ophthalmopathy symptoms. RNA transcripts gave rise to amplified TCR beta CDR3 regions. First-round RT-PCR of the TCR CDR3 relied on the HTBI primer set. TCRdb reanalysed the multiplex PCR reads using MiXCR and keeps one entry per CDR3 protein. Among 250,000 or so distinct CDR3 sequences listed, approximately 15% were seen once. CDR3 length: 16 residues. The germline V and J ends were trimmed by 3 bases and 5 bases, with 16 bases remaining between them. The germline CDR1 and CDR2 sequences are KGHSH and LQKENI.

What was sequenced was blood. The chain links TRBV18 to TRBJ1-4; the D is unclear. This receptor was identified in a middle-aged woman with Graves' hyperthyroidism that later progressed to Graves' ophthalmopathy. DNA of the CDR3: TGTGCCAGCTCACCGGGGTCCGGACGGAGGAATGAAAAACTGTTTTTT. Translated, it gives CASSPGSGRRNEKLFF.